This T cell receptor beta chain derives from a study of beta chain features in type 1 diabetes (dated by TCRdb to 2017 to 2018). Describing the broader study: Mean age, gender distribution, total cell number and subset yield did not differ between patients and healthy donors. Across all samples, roughly 110,000,000 sorted cells were examined, and cell number per subset correlated strongly with RNA yield. The study compared the TCRB repertoires of sorted circulating CD4+ T cell subsets in recently diagnosed type 1 diabetes patients with those in matched healthy donors. Regulatory and stem cell-like memory subsets were isolated from only 8 patients and 8 healthy donors, whereas naive and central memory subsets came from all 30 or so donors.

All of the isolated RNA was reverse transcribed with the High Capacity cDNA Reverse Transcription Kit, so expressed TCRB transcripts were sequenced. Deep immunoSEQ sequencing was applied to naive, central memory and regulatory T cell samples, giving an average of about 3.8 million total reads per sample. Sorted cells were lysed in RLT buffer, and RNA was extracted using DNase-treated RNeasy Micro or Mini kits according to cell number. To prevent cross-contamination, every cell subset was processed on its own, while patient and healthy donor samples were processed together. TCRB sequences were amplified from cDNA with the immunoSEQ multiplex PCR, producing 87-bp fragments spanning the CDR3 region. Sequencing of the amplicons was performed on the Illumina HiSeq platform. Regarding the original processing steps: Synthetic template baselines were used to correct PCR bias computationally, reads within Hamming distance 2 were collapsed, and singletons that could not be merged were discarded. By aligning reads against IMGT, V, D and J genes, CDR3 length, and insertions or deletions at six rearrangement sites were assigned. Within each subset, clonotype counts were normalized to sorted cell number, and only after that were true diversity and Gini coefficients computed with the tcR R package. Repertoire sharing was quantified using the overlap coefficient calculated on TCRB nucleotide sequences. Out-of-frame TCRB sequences from naive cells were analyzed to stand in for the pre-selection repertoire. Drawn from immuneACCESS, this table holds only the in-frame rearrangements with V and J called that TCRdb kept. Clones are partly lost; checked studies trace under half to an unresolved V gene and leave the rest unexplained. That table supplies the V and J calls and clone size; D and trimming were determined from the DNA. The sample has around 250,000 clones on record, roughly an eighth of them singletons. The top ten clones comprise over 0.015% of the sample.

As encoded in the germline V gene (reference sequence), CDR1 is GTSNPN while CDR2 is SVGIG. Here V drops 2 bases and J drops 0 bases, and the junction holds 4 bases not matched to any gene. Reading from cysteine to phenylalanine, the CDR3 counts 15 amino acids. The entry retains the CDR3 DNA only, 45 bases that are in frame from base 1. This clone showed up just a few times. What antigen it recognizes has not been identified. The sample holds no much larger clone one base away, and base qualities are not on file. From each donor, a single peripheral blood sample of about 100 mL on average was drawn into heparinised tubes. A BD FACSAria II and a panel including CD45RO, CCR7, CD25, CD127, CD95 and CD27 were used to sort naive, central memory, regulatory and stem cell-like memory CD4+ T cells. A purity above 98% was achieved for all sorted populations. PBMCs were isolated immediately by Lymphoprep density gradient centrifugation and stained directly without culture. So that batch effects would be minimized, each experiment stained and sorted samples in pairs, pairing one healthy donor with one patient.

Summary of the overall study and its limitations: Because small numbers of individuals were included in the HLA sub-analyses, any influence of HLA type on TCRB rearrangement was left unresolved. PCR might favor shorter templates, but patient and control samples were amplified and corrected together, so any skew would affect both groups equally. Naive, central memory and regulatory TCRB repertoires appeared more similar among patients than among healthy donors. Because cDNA rather than genomic DNA was sequenced, highly expressing activated cells could have been over-represented, although no difference in activation and CD3 levels was found between groups. At VDJ recombination sites, patients with type 1 diabetes made fewer insertions and deleted more nucleotides, a pattern implying thymic rearrangement abnormalities. In all four CD4+ subsets, TCRB CDR3 length was moderately but significantly shorter in type 1 diabetes patients.

The sample taken for sequencing was naive CD4+ T cells from blood. The cell subset or site label for this specimen denotes: true naive CD4+ T cells. This receptor chain uses TRBV30 and TRBJ2-4; the central 7 bases match TRBD2. The sequence was obtained from a man in his thirties or forties with type 1 diabetes. In nucleotides, the sequence is TGTGCCTGGAGTTCGGGGGGTCAAGCCAAAAACATTCAGTACTTC. This codes for CAWSSGGQAKNIQYF.